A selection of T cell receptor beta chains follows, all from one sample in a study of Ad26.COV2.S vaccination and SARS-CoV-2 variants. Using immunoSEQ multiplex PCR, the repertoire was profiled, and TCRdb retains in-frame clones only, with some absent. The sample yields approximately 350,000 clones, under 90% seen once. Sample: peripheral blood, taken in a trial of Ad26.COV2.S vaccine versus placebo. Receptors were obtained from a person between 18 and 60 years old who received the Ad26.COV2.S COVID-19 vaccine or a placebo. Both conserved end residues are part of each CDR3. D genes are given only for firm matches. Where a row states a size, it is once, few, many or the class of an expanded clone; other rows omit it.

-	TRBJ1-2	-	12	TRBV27	TGTGCCAGCAGCGGGGGGGGTAGCGGCTACACCTTC	CASSGGGSGYTF
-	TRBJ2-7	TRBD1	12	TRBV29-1	TGCAGCGTCGTGGGACAGAGCTACGAGCAGTACTTC	CSVVGQSYEQYF
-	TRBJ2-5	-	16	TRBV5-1	TGCGCCAGCAGCTTAAGGGCTAGCGCGATACAAGAGACCCAGTACTTC	CASSLRASAIQETQYF
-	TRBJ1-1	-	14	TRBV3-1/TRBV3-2	TGTGCCAGCAGCCAAGGGTTCGGTGAGGCTGAAGCTTTCTTT	CASSQGFGEAEAFF
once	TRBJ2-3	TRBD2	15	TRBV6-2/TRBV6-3	TGTGCCAGCAGCTTCCGGGCGGGAGGGACAGATACGCAGTATTTT	CASSFRAGGTDTQYF
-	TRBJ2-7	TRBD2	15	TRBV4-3	TGCGCCAGCAGCCAAATCCCCACTAGCGCGCGCGAGCAGTACTTC	CASSQIPTSAREQYF
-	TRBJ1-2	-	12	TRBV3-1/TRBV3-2	TGTGCCAGCAGCCAGGGCCCCTATGGCTACACCTTC	CASSQGPYGYTF
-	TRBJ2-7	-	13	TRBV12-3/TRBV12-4	TGTGCCAGCAGTTTTCCCCAGCGCCACGAGCAGTACTTC	CASSFPQRHEQYF
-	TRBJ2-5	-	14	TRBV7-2	TGTGCCAGCAGCTTAGCGCTTGGGGGACAGACCCAGTACTTC	CASSLALGGQTQYF
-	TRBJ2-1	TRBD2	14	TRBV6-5	TGTGCCAGCAGTTTCGGACTAGCGGGAGATGAGCAGTTCTTC	CASSFGLAGDEQFF
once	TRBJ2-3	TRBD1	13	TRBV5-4	TGTGCCAGCAGGGACAGGGACGCAGATACGCAGTATTTT	CASRDRDADTQYF
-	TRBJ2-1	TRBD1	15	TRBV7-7	TGTGCCAGCAGCTTAAACAGGGGCGCCTACAATGAGCAGTTCTTC	CASSLNRGAYNEQFF
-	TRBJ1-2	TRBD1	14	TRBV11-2	TGTGCCAGCAGCTACCAGGGGGCGGACTATGGCTACACCTTC	CASSYQGADYGYTF
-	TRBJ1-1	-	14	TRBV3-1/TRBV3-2	TGTGCCAGCAGCCAAAACAGGGTAGCCACTGAAGCTTTCTTT	CASSQNRVATEAFF
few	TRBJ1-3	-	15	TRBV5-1	TGCGCCAGCAGCCCCGCCCCAGGGTCTGGAAACACCATATATTTT	CASSPAPGSGNTIYF
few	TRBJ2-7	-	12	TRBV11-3	TGTGCCAGCAGCTGGAGGGGTCACGAGCAGTACTTC	CASSWRGHEQYF